These 21 T cell receptor beta chains share one sample of origin, sequenced in a study of siplizumab effects on memory and regulatory T cells. The assay was immunoSEQ multiplex PCR, and TCRdb's table has in-frame clones only and misses some. Counted here are tens of thousands of clones, approximately 87% occurring once; the ten biggest clones make up less than 4%. What was sequenced was memory CD4+ T cells sorted from blood. These receptor sequences come from a human donor in good health.

This clone was seen a handful of times. The identical CDR3 is also encoded by other nucleotide sequences in the sample. The J gene is TRBJ2-1, the V gene TRBV11-3; either TRBD1 or TRBD2 may supply D (6 bases each). The V end was cut by 0 bases, the J end by 0 bases, with 15 bases between. The CDR3 has 18 residues. Germline V CDR1 and CDR2: SGHNT, YENEEA. The CDR3 sequence: CASSLDQGGTSSYNEQFF. The CDR3 bases are TGTGCCAGCAGCTTAGATCAAGGGGGGACGAGCTCCTACAATGAGCAGTTCTTC.

The J gene is TRBJ2-1, the V gene TRBV6-5; D unclear. Trimming took 2 bases from V and 4 from J, leaving 6 bases between them. This CDR3 is 13 amino acids long. The V gene's germline CDR1 is MNHEY and CDR2 SVGAGI. The CDR3 protein is CASSYTTYNEQFF. The CDR3 DNA follows: TGTGCCAGCAGTTACACCACGTACAATGAGCAGTTCTTC.

The V and J genes are TRBV5-1 and TRBJ1-2; TRBD1 aligns across 7 bases. The CDR3 sequence is 15 residues long. Trimming removed 7 bases from V and 8 bases from J; junction bases left unmatched: 17. Germline V CDR1 and CDR2: SGHRS, YFSETQ. CDR3 nucleotide sequence: TGCGCCAGCTCCAACCCGCTCGGGGACAGCGGGGGCTACACCTTC. This sequence encodes CASSNPLGDSGGYTF.

The chain carries TRBV12-5 and TRBJ1-5; D gene unclear. The CDR3 has 13 amino acids. The ends were cut back, 4 bases at V and 9 bases at J, with 13 bases in the middle. Looked up from germline, CDR1 is LGHNT and CDR2 is FRNRAP. CDR3 loop: CASGSMSSGPQHF. The CDR3 DNA sequence: TGTGCTAGTGGTTCCATGTCCTCAGGGCCCCAGCATTTT.

The chain uses TRBV6-5 and TRBJ2-7, with D unresolved. Germline-derived CDR1 and CDR2 are MNHEY and SVGAGI. The V and J ends lost 0 bases and 2 bases respectively, with 5 bases between them. This CDR3 region has 13 residues. The CDR3 DNA reads as TGTGCCAGCAGTTACTCCAGAACCTACGAGCAGTACTTC. It translates to CASSYSRTYEQYF.

The CDR3 loop reads CASSLPIERYNEQFF. Written as DNA, the CDR3 is TGCGCCAGCAGCTTGCCCATTGAAAGATACAATGAGCAGTTCTTC. This sequence joins TRBV5-1 and TRBJ2-1; D is undetermined. V was cut by 1 base and J by 4 bases, with 12 bases left in between. Germline loops: CDR1 SGHRS, CDR2 YFSETQ. This CDR3 is built from 15 residues.

This clone showed up just once. This chain connects TRBV7-2 to TRBJ2-2; 8 bases agree with TRBD1. CDR3 length equals 17 residues. Trimming cost V 7 bases and J 6 bases; bases outside gene matches: 16. The germline V gene has CDR1 SGHTA and CDR2 FQGNSA. The CDR3 DNA is TGTGCCAGCACCCGACGGGCCGGGACAGGCAACTCCGGGGAGCTGTTTTTT. Translation: CASTRRAGTGNSGELFF.

This clone occurred a few times. The chain links TRBV18 to TRBJ1-2; D perhaps matches TRBD1 (6 bases). Looked up from germline, CDR1 is KGHSH and CDR2 is LQKENI. The CDR3 is 15 residues long. V was cut by 2 bases and J by 3 bases, with 13 bases left in between. In DNA form, the CDR3 reads TGTGCCAGCTCACCAGCGGGGGCGGTGGACTATGGCTACACCTTC. Translation gives CASSPAGAVDYGYTF.

The chain has TRBV18 and TRBJ2-3; D unresolved. Trimming shortened V by 0 bases and J by 5 bases, and 15 bases separated the two germline ends. Germline CDR1 is KGHSH and CDR2 is LQKENI. CDR3 length: 16 residues. For the CDR3, the DNA is TGTGCCAGCTCACCACCGAACCAGGCGGCCGGAGATACGCAGTATTTT. It yields the protein CASSPPNQAAGDTQYF.

V and J are TRBV27 and TRBJ2-1; TRBD1 might be the D (5 bases). The CDR3 is 14 amino acids. The ends were cut back, 3 bases at V and 0 bases at J, with 6 bases in the middle. CDR1 and CDR2 (germline): MNHEY, SMNVEV (reference sequence). The CDR3 protein is CASSLQGSYNEQFF. The DNA for the CDR3 is TGTGCCAGCAGTTTGCAGGGCTCCTACAATGAGCAGTTCTTC.

The chain joins TRBV7-2 to TRBJ2-4; D gene unclear. Germline-derived CDR1 and CDR2 are SGHTA and FQGNSA. This CDR3 region has 11 residues. Trimming stripped 8 bases from V and 8 bases from J, with 10 bases between. In nucleotides, the CDR3 is TGTGCCAGCTCCGAATCAGACATTCAGTACTTC. Protein product: CASSESDIQYF.

The chain is built from TRBV19 and TRBJ1-2; 9 bases are a match to TRBD1. CDR3 size: 13 residues. Looked up from germline, CDR1 is LNHDA and CDR2 is SQIVND (reference sequence). With 6 bases clipped from V and 11 bases from J, the junction kept 10 bases outside the gene matches. The CDR3 nucleotides are TGTGCCAGTAGGGGCCTCGGGACAGGGAGATACACCTTC. It translates to CASRGLGTGRYTF.

This sequence joins TRBV7-8 and TRBJ2-3, with TRBD2 identical over 8 bases. The germline V gene encodes CDR1 SGHVS and CDR2 FQNEAQ. This CDR3 has 16 residues. V lost 5 bases to trimming and J lost 0 bases; unmatched junction nucleotides: 7. CDR3 DNA: TGTGCCAGCAGCCCTGGGACTAGGTTGAGCACAGATACGCAGTATTTT. The encoded protein is CASSPGTRLSTDTQYF.

This rearrangement joins TRBV7-2 to TRBJ1-5; D unclear. Trimming removed 5 bases from V and 7 bases from J, with 6 bases in between. This CDR3 has 11 residues. CDR1 and CDR2 (germline): SGHTA, FQGNSA. The CDR3 spells CASSPEQPQHF. As DNA, the CDR3 is TGTGCCAGCAGCCCGGAACAGCCCCAGCATTTT.

The rearrangement joins TRBV11-2 to TRBJ1-4; D unclear. The CDR3 is 14 residues long. Germline assignment: CDR1 SGHAT and CDR2 FQNNGV. Trimming took 2 bases from V and 5 from J, leaving 9 bases between them. CDR3 residues: CASSLNARNEKLFF. The CDR3 DNA is TGTGCCAGCAGCTTAAACGCTCGGAATGAAAAACTGTTTTTT.

The chain is built from TRBV5-1 and TRBJ2-5; TRBD1 or TRBD2 may be the D gene (5 bases each). V dropped 0 bases and J dropped 5 bases, with 17 bases sitting between them. From germline, CDR1 is SGHRS and CDR2 YFSETQ. The CDR3 extends over 16 amino acids. Written as DNA, the CDR3 is TGCGCCAGCAGCTTGGGGGGACGGGGAAAAAAGGAGACCCAGTACTTC. Its protein is CASSLGGRGKKETQYF.

The chain has TRBV18 and TRBJ1-5, with TRBD1 as a possible D gene (5 bases). Germline-derived CDR1 and CDR2 are KGHSH and LQKENI. CDR3 length: 15 residues. Trimming stripped 0 bases from V and 2 bases from J, with 8 bases between. CDR3 bases: TGTGCCAGCTCACCACCGACAGCCCGCAATCAGCCCCAGCATTTT. Its translation is CASSPPTARNQPQHF. The full variable domain, rest sourced from reference TRBV18 and TRBJ1-5, is NAGVMQNPRHLVRRRGQEARLRCSPMKGHSHVYWYRQLPEEGLKFMVYLQKENIIDESGMPKERFSAEFPKEGPSILRIQQVVRGDSAAYFCASSPPTARNQPQHFGDGTRLSIL.

CDR3 in DNA: TGTGCCAGTAGCATCCGGACAGGGAAGTATGTTGAAAAACTGTTTTTT. This sequence encodes CASSIRTGKYVEKLFF. The chain combines TRBV19 with TRBJ1-4, with 8 bases aligning to TRBD1. The junction had 13 bases not matched to a gene; V was cut back by 6 bases and J by 7 bases. This CDR3 has 16 amino acids. Germline CDR1 LNHDA, CDR2 SQIVND (reference sequence).

This clone was picked up one time. This chain connects TRBV6-6 to TRBJ2-7; TRBD1 matches at 9 bases. Losses at the gene ends were 4 bases for V and 4 bases for J; bases not matched to a gene: 5. Per germline, CDR1 MNHNY and CDR2 SVGAGI (reference sequence). CDR3 length: 14 residues. CDR3 in amino acids: CASSSTGGTYEQYF. The CDR3 nucleotides are TGTGCCAGCAGTTCGACAGGGGGGACGTACGAGCAGTACTTC.

J is TRBJ2-5 and V is TRBV5-6; TRBD1 matches at 8 bases. V was clipped by 0 bases and J by 1 base; unmatched bases: 2. Per the germline V gene, CDR1 is SGHDT and CDR2 is YYEEEE. This CDR3 spans 15 amino acids. The CDR3 reads CASSLAGQGQETQYF. In nucleotides, the CDR3 is TGTGCCAGCAGCTTGGCCGGACAGGGCCAAGAGACCCAGTACTTC. Together with reference TRBV5-6 and TRBJ2-5, the CDR3 gives the full variable domain: DAGVTQSPTHLIKTRGQQVTLRCSPKSGHDTVSWYQQALGQGPQFIFQYYEEEERQRGNFPDRFSGHQFPNYSSELNVNALLLGDSALYLCASSLAGQGQETQYFGPGTRLLVL.

The chain combines TRBV18 with TRBJ2-2; D is unclear. Germline assignment: CDR1 KGHSH and CDR2 LQKENI. The V end was cut by 3 bases, the J end by 3 bases, with 5 bases between. This CDR3 is 13 amino acids long. The CDR3 nucleotides read TGTGCCAGCTCACCCCACGACACCGGGGAGCTGTTTTTT. This codes for CASSPHDTGELFF. Supplemented by reference TRBV18 and TRBJ2-2, the full variable domain reads NAGVMQNPRHLVRRRGQEARLRCSPMKGHSHVYWYRQLPEEGLKFMVYLQKENIIDESGMPKERFSAEFPKEGPSILRIQQVVRGDSAAYFCASSPHDTGELFFGEGSRLTVL.